Listed below are T cell receptor beta chains from one sample, sequenced in a study of cytomegalovirus exposure and HLA in healthy donors. Assay used: immunoSEQ multiplex PCR; TCRdb lists only in-frame clones, some missing. The data show 150,000 to 200,000 clones, with approximately 78% seen just once and around 0.97% held by the top ten. Material: PBMCs. Receptors were obtained from a girl under 10 years old in good health and CMV-seropositive. CDR3s include the opening cysteine and the closing phenylalanine or tryptophan. D genes are given only for firm matches. Not all rows give a size; the values are once, few, many and, for expanded clones, a class.

>TRBD2|NA|TRBJ2-1|TRBV30
CAWTSGSPYNEQFF
TGTGCCTGGACTAGCGGGAGCCCGTACAATGAGCAGTTCTTC
>TRBD2|NA|TRBJ2-5|TRBV30
CAWSVLSGGETQYF
TGTGCCTGGAGTGTACTTTCGGGAGGAGAGACCCAGTACTTC
>NA|NA|TRBJ1-2|TRBV27
CASSLRRSSNYGYTF
TGTGCCAGCAGTTTAAGGAGGTCATCTAACTATGGCTACACCTTC
>TRBD2|once|TRBJ2-5|TRBV12-5
CASGLGTSGSVFETQYF
TGTGCTAGTGGTTTGGGGACTAGCGGGAGTGTCTTCGAGACCCAGTACTTC
>NA|NA|TRBJ2-7|TRBV7-6
CASSSSPTYEQYF
TGTGCCAGCAGCTCCTCCCCTACCTACGAGCAGTACTTC
>NA|NA|TRBJ2-5|TRBV7-8
CASSRGVTEETQYF
TGTGCCAGCAGCCGAGGAGTCACCGAAGAGACCCAGTACTTC
>NA|NA|TRBJ2-7|TRBV5-5
CASTPRGFSYEQYF
TGTGCCAGCACGCCGCGGGGCTTCTCCTACGAGCAGTACTTC
>TRBD1|NA|TRBJ1-2|TRBV28
CASSLSQTGDGYTF
TGTGCCAGCAGTTTATCCCAGACAGGGGACGGCTACACCTTC
>TRBD2|once|TRBJ2-1|TRBV4-1
CASSQGGLAGYNEQFF
TGCGCCAGCAGCCAAGGAGGACTAGCGGGGTACAATGAGCAGTTCTTC
>NA|NA|TRBJ1-2|TRBV6-5
CASSYQPGASGYTF
TGTGCCAGCAGTTACCAACCCGGTGCGAGCGGCTACACCTTC
>NA|NA|TRBJ1-1|TRBV29-1
CSVPAVANTEAFF
TGCAGCGTGCCGGCAGTAGCGAACACTGAAGCTTTCTTT
>TRBD1|NA|TRBJ1-1|TRBV6-5
CASSWDRAGTEAFF
TGTGCCAGCAGTTGGGACAGGGCGGGCACTGAAGCTTTCTTT
>NA|NA|TRBJ2-7|TRBV5-8
CATETGEGHEQYF
TGTGCCACCGAGACAGGGGAGGGCCACGAGCAGTACTTC
>TRBD2|NA|TRBJ2-5|TRBV5-4
CASSLTSGRETQYF
TGTGCCAGCAGCTTGACTAGCGGGAGAGAGACCCAGTACTTC
>TRBD1|NA|TRBJ2-3|TRBV5-1
CASSLEQGFRADTQYF
TGCGCCAGCAGCTTGGAACAGGGGTTTAGGGCAGATACGCAGTATTTT
>NA|NA|TRBJ2-7|TRBV5-4
CASSSFGGGEQYF
TGTGCCAGCAGCTCGTTTGGGGGAGGCGAGCAGTACTTC
>NA|NA|TRBJ2-3|TRBV30
CAWSPFGDTQYF
TGTGCCTGGAGTCCCTTCGGGGATACGCAGTATTTT
>NA|NA|TRBJ2-5|TRBV6-1
CASSDPRGRMVETQYF
TGTGCCAGCAGTGATCCCCGGGGAAGGATGGTAGAGACCCAGTACTTC
>TRBD1|NA|TRBJ2-1|TRBV29-1
CSVDGAGQGAYNEQFF
TGCAGCGTTGACGGTGCAGGACAGGGGGCCTACAATGAGCAGTTCTTC
>NA|NA|TRBJ1-3|TRBV13
CASSLDTSGEDIIYF
TGTGCCAGCAGCTTAGACACCTCGGGGGAGGACATCATATATTTT
>TRBD1|NA|TRBJ1-4|TRBV6-6
CASSQPDRVDEKLFF
TGTGCCAGCAGCCAACCCGACAGGGTTGATGAAAAACTGTTTTTT
>TRBD2|NA|TRBJ2-1|TRBV18
CASSGLAWNEQFF
TGTGCCAGCTCAGGACTAGCGTGGAATGAGCAGTTCTTC
>TRBD2|NA|TRBJ2-2|TRBV30
CAWAGLAGWGTGELFF
TGTGCCTGGGCGGGACTAGCGGGATGGGGGACCGGGGAGCTGTTTTTT
>TRBD1|few|TRBJ1-2|TRBV2
CASRGQGTDYGYTF
TGTGCCAGCAGGGGACAGGGGACGGACTATGGCTACACCTTC
>NA|NA|TRBJ2-3|TRBV2
CASHSGGTDTQYF
TGTGCCAGCCACTCGGGGGGCACAGATACGCAGTATTTT
>TRBD1|once|TRBJ1-5|TRBV19
CASSSILNDRGRQPQHF
TGTGCCAGTAGTAGTATCCTAAACGACAGGGGAAGGCAGCCCCAGCATTTT
>NA|NA|TRBJ1-4|TRBV4-2
CASSETTNEKLFF
TGTGCCAGCAGCGAGACAACTAATGAAAAACTGTTTTTT
>NA|NA|TRBJ1-6|TRBV7-2
CASSLVAANSPLHF
TGTGCCAGCAGCTTGGTGGCAGCGAATTCACCCCTCCACTTT
>TRBD1|NA|TRBJ2-2|TRBV29-1
CSGRQGVAGELFF
TGCAGCGGGCGACAGGGGGTGGCCGGGGAGCTGTTTTTT
>NA|NA|TRBJ2-5|TRBV7-3
CASSLTGSLRETQYF
TGTGCCAGCAGCTTAACGGGGAGTTTGAGGGAGACCCAGTACTTC
>NA|NA|TRBJ1-1|TRBV9
CASSVAGAPNTEAFF
TGTGCCAGCAGCGTAGCAGGGGCCCCGAACACTGAAGCTTTCTTT
>NA|NA|TRBJ1-5|TRBV30
CAWKEGGGGQHF
TGTGCTTGGAAGGAAGGGGGGGGCGGCCAGCATTTT
>NA|NA|TRBJ2-5|TRBV5-4
CASSLDLPSGETQYF
TGTGCCAGCAGCTTAGATCTTCCTTCAGGGGAGACCCAGTACTTC
>NA|NA|TRBJ2-5|TRBV14
CASSQGGGGTQYF
TGTGCCAGCAGCCAAGGTGGGGGAGGGACCCAGTACTTC
>TRBD2|once|TRBJ2-7|TRBV29-1
CSVEDHGGGNYEQYF
TGCAGCGTTGAAGATCATGGGGGGGGAAACTACGAGCAGTACTTC
>NA|few|TRBJ1-2|TRBV6-5
CASSYSVWGRDGYTF
TGTGCCAGCAGTTACTCCGTTTGGGGCAGGGATGGCTACACCTTC
>NA|NA|TRBJ1-5|TRBV27
CASSTHSNQPQHF
TGTGCCAGCAGTACACATAGCAATCAGCCCCAGCATTTT
>NA|once|TRBJ2-7|TRBV2
CASSEDMGRAYEQYF
TGTGCCAGCAGTGAAGACATGGGCAGGGCCTACGAGCAGTACTTC
>NA|NA|TRBJ2-1|TRBV5-1
CASSTRGQSYNEQFF
TGCGCCAGCAGCACGCGGGGGCAAAGCTACAATGAGCAGTTCTTC
>TRBD1|NA|TRBJ1-1|TRBV5-1
CASNLRGRGRNWRDTEAFF
TGCGCCAGCAACTTGAGGGGCAGGGGGCGTAATTGGAGGGACACTGAAGCTTTCTTT
>NA|NA|TRBJ1-2|TRBV29-1
CSVVSGVGGYTF
TGCAGCGTTGTGTCGGGAGTCGGTGGCTACACCTTC
>NA|few|TRBJ2-2|TRBV5-4
CASSHGGPSTGELFF
TGTGCCAGCAGCCATGGAGGGCCCTCCACCGGGGAGCTGTTTTTT
>TRBD2|few|TRBJ2-2|TRBV29-1
CSAGLAWGGELFF
TGCAGCGCAGGACTAGCTTGGGGCGGGGAGCTGTTTTTT
>NA|NA|TRBJ1-2|TRBV6-5
CASSYDRLNYGYTF
TGTGCCAGCAGTTACGACAGGCTAAACTATGGCTACACCTTC
>TRBD2|NA|TRBJ2-2|TRBV5-1
CASSLTLAGDTGELFF
TGCGCCAGCAGCTTAACCCTAGCGGGGGACACCGGGGAGCTGTTTTTT